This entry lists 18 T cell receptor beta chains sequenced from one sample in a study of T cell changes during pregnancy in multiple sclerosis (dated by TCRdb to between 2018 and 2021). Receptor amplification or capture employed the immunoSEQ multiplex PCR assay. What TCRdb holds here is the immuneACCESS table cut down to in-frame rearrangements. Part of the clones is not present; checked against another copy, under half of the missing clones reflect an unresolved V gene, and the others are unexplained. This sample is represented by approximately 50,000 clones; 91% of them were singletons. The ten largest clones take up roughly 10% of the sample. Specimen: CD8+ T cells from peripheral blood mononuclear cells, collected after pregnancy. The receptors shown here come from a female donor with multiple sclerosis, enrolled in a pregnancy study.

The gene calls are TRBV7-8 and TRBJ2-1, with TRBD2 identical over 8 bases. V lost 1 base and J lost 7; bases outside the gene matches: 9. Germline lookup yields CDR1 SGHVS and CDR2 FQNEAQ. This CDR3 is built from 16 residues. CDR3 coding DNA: TGTGCCAGCAGCTTAGTATGGCGGGGGGCCATTAATGAGCAGTTCTTC. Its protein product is CASSLVWRGAINEQFF.

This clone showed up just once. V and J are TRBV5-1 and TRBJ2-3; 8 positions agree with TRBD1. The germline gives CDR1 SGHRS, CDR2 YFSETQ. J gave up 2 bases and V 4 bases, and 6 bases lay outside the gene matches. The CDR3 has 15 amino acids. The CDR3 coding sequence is TGCGCCAGCAGCGCAGGACAGGGATACACAGATACGCAGTATTTT. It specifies CASSAGQGYTDTQYF.

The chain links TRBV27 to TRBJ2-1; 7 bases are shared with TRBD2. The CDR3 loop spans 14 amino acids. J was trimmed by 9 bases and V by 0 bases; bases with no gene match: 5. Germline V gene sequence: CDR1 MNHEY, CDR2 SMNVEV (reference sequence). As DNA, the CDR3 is TGTGCCAGCAGTTTATCGAGGAGCGGGGTTGAGCAGTTCTTC. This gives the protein CASSLSRSGVEQFF.

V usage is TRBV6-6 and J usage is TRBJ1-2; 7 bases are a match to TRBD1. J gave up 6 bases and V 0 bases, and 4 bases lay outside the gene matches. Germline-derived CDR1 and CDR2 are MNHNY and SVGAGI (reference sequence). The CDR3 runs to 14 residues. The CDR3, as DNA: TGTGCCAGCAGTTACTCAGGGGGCTTCGATGGCTACACCTTC. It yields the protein CASSYSGGFDGYTF.

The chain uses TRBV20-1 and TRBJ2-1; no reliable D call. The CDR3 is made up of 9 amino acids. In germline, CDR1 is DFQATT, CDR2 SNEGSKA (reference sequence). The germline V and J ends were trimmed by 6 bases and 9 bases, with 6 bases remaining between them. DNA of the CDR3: TGCAGTGCCGGTGGTGAGCAGTTCTTC. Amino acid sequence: CSAGGEQFF.

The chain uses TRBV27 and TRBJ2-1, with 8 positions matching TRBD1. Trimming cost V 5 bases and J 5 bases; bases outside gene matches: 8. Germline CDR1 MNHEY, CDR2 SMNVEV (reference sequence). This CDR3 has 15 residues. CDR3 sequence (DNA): TGTGCCAGCAGTACCGGGACAGGTCACAACAATGAGCAGTTCTTC. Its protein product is CASSTGTGHNNEQFF.

CDR3 sequence: CARQTVSTDTQYF. Written as DNA, the CDR3 is TGTGCCAGACAGACAGTAAGCACAGATACGCAGTATTTT. The chain employs TRBV30 and TRBJ2-3; possibly TRBD1 for D (5 bases). The germline gives CDR1 GTSNPN, CDR2 SVGIG (reference sequence). Deletions cut 8 bases from V and 0 bases from J, with 12 bases between. The CDR3 totals 13 residues. The full variable domain, with the rest looked up from reference TRBV30 and TRBJ2-3, is SQTIHQWPATLVQPVGSPLSLECTVEGTSNPNLYWYRQAAGRGLQLLFYSVGIGQISSEVPQNLSASRPQDRQFILSSKKLLLSDSGFYLCARQTVSTDTQYFGPGTRLTVL.

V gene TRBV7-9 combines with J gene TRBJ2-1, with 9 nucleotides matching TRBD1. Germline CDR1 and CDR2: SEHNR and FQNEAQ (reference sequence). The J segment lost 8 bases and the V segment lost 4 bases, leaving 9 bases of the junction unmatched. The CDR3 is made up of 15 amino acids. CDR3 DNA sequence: TGTGCCAGCAGCTCTGTGCGGGACAGGGCCGATGAGCAGTTCTTC. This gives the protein CASSSVRDRADEQFF.

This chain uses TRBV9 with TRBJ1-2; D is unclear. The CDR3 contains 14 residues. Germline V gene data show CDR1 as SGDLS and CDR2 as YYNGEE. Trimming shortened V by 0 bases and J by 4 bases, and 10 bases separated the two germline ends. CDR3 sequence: CASSVAGEAYGYTF. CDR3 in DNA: TGTGCCAGCAGCGTAGCCGGGGAGGCCTATGGCTACACCTTC. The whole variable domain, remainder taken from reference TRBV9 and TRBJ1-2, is DSGVTQTPKHLITATGQRVTLRCSPRSGDLSVYWYQQSLDQGLQFLIQYYNGEERAKGNILERFSAQQFPDLHSELNLSSLELGDSALYFCASSVAGEAYGYTFGSGTRLTVV.

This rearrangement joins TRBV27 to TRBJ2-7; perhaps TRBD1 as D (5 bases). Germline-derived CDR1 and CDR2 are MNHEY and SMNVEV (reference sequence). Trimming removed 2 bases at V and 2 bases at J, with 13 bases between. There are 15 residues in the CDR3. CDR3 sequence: CASSLVWQGAYEQYF. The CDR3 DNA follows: TGTGCCAGCAGTTTAGTTTGGCAGGGCGCCTACGAGCAGTACTTC.

DNA for the CDR3: TGTGCCAGCAGTGAAACGGGATATGAGCAGTTCTTC. This translates into CASSETGYEQFF. V and J are TRBV6-5 and TRBJ2-1; tentative D call: TRBD2 (5 bases). Trimming took off 5 bases at V and 8 bases at J, with 10 bases between the two ends. CDR3 length equals 12 residues. Germline V lookup: CDR1 MNHEY, CDR2 SVGAGI.

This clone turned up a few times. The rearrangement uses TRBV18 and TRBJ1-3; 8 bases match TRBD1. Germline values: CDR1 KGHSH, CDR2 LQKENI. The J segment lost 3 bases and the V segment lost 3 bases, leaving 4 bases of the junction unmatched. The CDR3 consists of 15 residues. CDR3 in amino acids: CASSPETGDGNTIYF. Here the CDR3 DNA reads TGTGCCAGCTCACCTGAGACAGGGGATGGAAACACCATATATTTT.

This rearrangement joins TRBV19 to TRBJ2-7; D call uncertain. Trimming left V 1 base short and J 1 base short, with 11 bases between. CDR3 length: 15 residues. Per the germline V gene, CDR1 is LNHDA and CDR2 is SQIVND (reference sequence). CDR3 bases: TGTGCCAGTAGTATAGCTACAGCCTCGTCCTACGAGCAGTACTTC. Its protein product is CASSIATASSYEQYF.

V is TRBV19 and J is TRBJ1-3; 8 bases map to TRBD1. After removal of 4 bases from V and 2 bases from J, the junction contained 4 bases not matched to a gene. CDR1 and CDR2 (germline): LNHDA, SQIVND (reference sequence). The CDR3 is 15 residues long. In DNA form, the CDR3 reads TGTGCCAGTAGTAGCCAGACAGGGGCTGGAAACACCATATATTTT. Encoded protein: CASSSQTGAGNTIYF.

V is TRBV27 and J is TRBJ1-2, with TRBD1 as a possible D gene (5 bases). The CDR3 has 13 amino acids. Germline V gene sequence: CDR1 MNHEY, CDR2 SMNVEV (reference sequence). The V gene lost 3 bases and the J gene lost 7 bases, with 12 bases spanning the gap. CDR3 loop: CASSFGGEGGYTF. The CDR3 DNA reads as TGTGCCAGCAGTTTCGGGGGGGAGGGTGGCTACACCTTC.

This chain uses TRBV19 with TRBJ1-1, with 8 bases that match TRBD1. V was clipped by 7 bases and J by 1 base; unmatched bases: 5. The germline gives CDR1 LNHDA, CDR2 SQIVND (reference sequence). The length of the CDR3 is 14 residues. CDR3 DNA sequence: TGTGCCAGTATCACGGACAGGGCGAACACTGAAGCTTTCTTT. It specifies CASITDRANTEAFF. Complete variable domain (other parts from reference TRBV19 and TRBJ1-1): DGGITQSPKYLFRKEGQNVTLSCEQNLNHDAMYWYRQDPGQGLRLIYYSQIVNDFQKGDIAEGYSVSREKKESFPLTVTSAQKNPTAFYLCASITDRANTEAFFGQGTRLTVV.

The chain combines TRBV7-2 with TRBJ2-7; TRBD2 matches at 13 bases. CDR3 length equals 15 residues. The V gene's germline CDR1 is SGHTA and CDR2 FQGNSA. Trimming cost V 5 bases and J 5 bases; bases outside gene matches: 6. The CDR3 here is CASSMTSGGFDEQYF. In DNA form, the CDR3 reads TGTGCCAGCAGCATGACTAGCGGGGGGTTTGACGAGCAGTACTTC.

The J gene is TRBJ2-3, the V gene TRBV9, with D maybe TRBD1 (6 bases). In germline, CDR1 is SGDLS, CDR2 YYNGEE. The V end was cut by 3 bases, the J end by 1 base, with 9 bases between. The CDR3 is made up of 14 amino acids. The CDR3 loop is CASSEGGGTDTQYF. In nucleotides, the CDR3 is TGTGCCAGCAGCGAAGGGGGTGGCACAGATACGCAGTATTTT. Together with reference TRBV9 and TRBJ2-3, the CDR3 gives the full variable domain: DSGVTQTPKHLITATGQRVTLRCSPRSGDLSVYWYQQSLDQGLQFLIQYYNGEERAKGNILERFSAQQFPDLHSELNLSSLELGDSALYFCASSEGGGTDTQYFGPGTRLTVL.